The clone carrying this T cell receptor (beta chain) was counted between two and nine times. This sample stems from a study of blood T cells in healthy people across ages. The authors ran a second PCR of about 6 to 12 cycles using a sample-barcoded 5' primer and a J-beta primer mix. Tags on each cDNA molecule came from a template-switch adaptor with 12 random nucleotides. TCRdb called the 5' RACE reads again in MiXCR, with one record for every CDR3 protein. The sample records hundreds of thousands of distinct CDR3 sequences, about 36% being singletons. The V end was cut by 8 bases, the J end by 3 bases, with 10 bases between. The germline gives CDR1 MNHNS, CDR2 SASEGT. CDR3 size: 12 residues.

This TCR was recovered from a man aged 18 to 35 in good health. Sequences were obtained from blood. The rearrangement uses TRBV6-1 and TRBJ2-5; D possibly corresponds to TRBD1 (6 bases). This CDR3 reads CASCSGEETQYF. The CDR3 DNA follows: TGTGCCAGCTGCTCAGGGGAAGAGACCCAGTACTTC.